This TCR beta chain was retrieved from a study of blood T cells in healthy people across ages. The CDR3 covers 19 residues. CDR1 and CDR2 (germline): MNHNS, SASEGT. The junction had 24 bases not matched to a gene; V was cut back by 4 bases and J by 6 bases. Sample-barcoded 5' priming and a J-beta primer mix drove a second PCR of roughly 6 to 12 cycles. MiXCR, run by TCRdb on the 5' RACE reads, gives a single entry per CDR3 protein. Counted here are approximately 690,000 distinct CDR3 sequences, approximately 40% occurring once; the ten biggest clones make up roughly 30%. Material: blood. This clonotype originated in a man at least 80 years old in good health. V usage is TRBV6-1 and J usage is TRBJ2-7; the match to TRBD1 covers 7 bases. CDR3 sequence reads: CASSARLPNDREKVGEQYF. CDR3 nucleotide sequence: TGTGCCAGCAGTGCCCGACTCCCTAATGACAGGGAAAAGGTCGGCGAGCAGTACTTC.